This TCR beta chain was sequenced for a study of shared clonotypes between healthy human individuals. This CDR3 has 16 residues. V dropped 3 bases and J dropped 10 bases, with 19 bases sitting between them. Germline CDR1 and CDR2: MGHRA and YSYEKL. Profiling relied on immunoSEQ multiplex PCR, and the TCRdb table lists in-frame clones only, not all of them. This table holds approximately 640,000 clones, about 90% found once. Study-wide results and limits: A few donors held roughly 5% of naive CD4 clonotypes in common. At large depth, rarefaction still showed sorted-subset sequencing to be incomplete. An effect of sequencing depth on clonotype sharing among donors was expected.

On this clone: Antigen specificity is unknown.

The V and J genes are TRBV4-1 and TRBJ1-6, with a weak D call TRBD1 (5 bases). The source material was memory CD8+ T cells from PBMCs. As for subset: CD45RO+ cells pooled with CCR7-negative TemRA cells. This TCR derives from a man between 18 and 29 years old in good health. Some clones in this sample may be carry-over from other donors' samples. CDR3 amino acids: CASSHGALETRSPLHF. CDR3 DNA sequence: TGCGCCAGCAGCCATGGGGCCCTGGAAACGCGGTCACCCCTCCACTTT.